Below are 26 T cell receptor beta chains sequenced from a single sample in a study of T cell repertoires in cytomegalovirus infection. Which antigens these TCRs recognize remains unknown. TCRdb re-called the reads through MiXCR, storing one row per CDR3 protein. The table includes hundreds of thousands of distinct CDR3 sequences, roughly 30% detected once. The sequenced sample was cultured CD8+ T cells from PBMCs, obtained from culture after CMV antigen stimulation. Source of these receptors: a human donor in good health (CMV status not recorded). Some clones in this sample may be carry-over from other donors' samples.

This clonotype occurred a few times. V gene TRBV27 combines with J gene TRBJ1-2; D gene ambiguous. The CDR3 contains 16 residues. Per germline, CDR1 MNHEY and CDR2 SMNVEV (reference sequence). Trimming removed 3 bases from V and 0 bases from J, with 14 bases in between. The CDR3 spells CASSFRPSGTNYGYTF. The CDR3 DNA reads as TGTGCCAGCAGTTTTAGACCCTCCGGGACTAACTATGGCTACACCTTC.

V and J are TRBV29-1 and TRBJ2-6; 7 nucleotides line up with TRBD2. Germline lookup yields CDR1 SQVTM and CDR2 ANQGSEA. Trimming took 2 bases from V and 5 from J; bases not matched to a gene: 12. This CDR3 contains 17 residues. In DNA form, the CDR3 reads TGCAGCGTTGAAATCCGGGGGGAACGCCCTAGGGCCAACGTCCTGACTTTC. Protein: CSVEIRGERPRANVLTF.

The CDR3 region is CASSITPQGGEAFF. In DNA, the CDR3 is TGTGCCAGCAGTATAACACCACAGGGCGGTGAAGCTTTCTTT. The J gene is TRBJ1-1, the V gene TRBV27; possible D gene TRBD1, 6 bases. Germline V gives CDR1 MNHEY, CDR2 SMNVEV (reference sequence). V gave up 5 bases and J gave up 7 bases, with 17 bases separating them. CDR3 length: 14 amino acids.

This clonotype occurred many times. At one end the junction does not follow the germline gene, possibly because of a read error. The chain carries TRBV7-7 and TRBJ2-2; tentative D call: TRBD2 (6 bases). This CDR3 is built from 13 residues. Germline CDR1 SSHAT, CDR2 FNYEAQ (reference sequence). The CDR3 loop is CASSPPGGGELFF. In nucleotides, the CDR3 is TGTGCTAGCAGCCCTCCCGGGGGTGGGGAGCTGTTTTTT.

This clonotype was picked up a small number of times. The V and J genes are TRBV6-8 and TRBJ2-3; D is uncertain. Trimming took 2 bases from V and 0 from J, leaving 12 bases between them. This CDR3 contains 16 residues. Germline assignment: CDR1 MNHGY and CDR2 SAAAGT. As DNA, the CDR3 is TGTGCCAGCAGTTACCCCCGACAAGCTAGCACAGATACGCAGTATTTT. Residues: CASSYPRQASTDTQYF.

The gene calls are TRBV6-6 and TRBJ1-1; D might be TRBD1 (5 bases). The CDR3 runs to 17 residues. The V gene lost 0 bases and the J gene lost 5 bases, with 19 bases spanning the gap. In germline, CDR1 is MNHNY, CDR2 SVGAGI (reference sequence). The CDR3 here is CASSYSFGPGTGTEAFF. The CDR3 DNA follows: TGTGCCAGCAGTTACTCGTTTGGACCAGGGACCGGTACTGAAGCTTTCTTT.

The V call is TRBV28, the J call TRBJ1-5; a possible D gene is TRBD1 (6 bases). The germline gives CDR1 MDHEN, CDR2 SYDVKM. The CDR3 is 17 amino acids. The V end lost 7 bases, the J end lost 5 bases, and 24 bases lay between the germline ends. Written as DNA, the CDR3 is TGTGCCAGCACCCTTAGGGGGGGAGGCGCGGGGGATCAGCCCCAGCATTTT. Residues: CASTLRGGGAGDQPQHF.

This chain links TRBV27 with TRBJ1-1; TRBD1 agrees at 12 bases. Per the germline V gene, CDR1 is MNHEY and CDR2 is SMNVEV (reference sequence). The CDR3 sequence is 16 residues long. V lost 7 bases to trimming and J lost 0 bases; unmatched junction nucleotides: 6. The CDR3 nucleotides are TGTGCCAGCAAGAGGGACAGGGGGCCAATGAACACTGAAGCTTTCTTT. It specifies CASKRDRGPMNTEAFF.

The gene calls are TRBV7-2 and TRBJ1-4; no firm D call. With 5 bases removed from V and 2 bases from J, the gap between germline ends came to 12 bases. There are 15 residues in the CDR3. Germline assignment: CDR1 SGHTA and CDR2 FQGNSA. In DNA, the CDR3 is TGTGCCAGCAGCCCACCGGATCAGACTAATGAAAAACTGTTTTTT. Its protein product is CASSPPDQTNEKLFF.

This clonotype was observed a handful of times. This chain joins TRBV27 and TRBJ1-1; possible D gene TRBD1, 5 bases. With 5 bases removed from V and 8 bases from J, the gap between germline ends came to 15 bases. The CDR3 totals 13 residues. Per the germline V gene, CDR1 is MNHEY and CDR2 is SMNVEV (reference sequence). The CDR3 protein is CASSPGGIPEAFF. Written as DNA, the CDR3 is TGTGCCAGCAGTCCTGGGGGGATTCCCGAAGCTTTCTTT.

The chain recombines TRBV28 with TRBJ1-6; the D is unclear. V lost 2 bases to trimming and J lost 5 bases, with 13 bases between them. The length of the CDR3 is 16 residues. Germline values: CDR1 MDHEN, CDR2 SYDVKM. CDR3 loop: CASSLPPGRDNSPLHF. The CDR3 DNA is TGTGCCAGCAGTTTACCCCCAGGACGGGATAATTCACCCCTCCACTTT.

This clonotype was seen a handful of times. The chain employs TRBV20-1 and TRBJ2-7; 7 positions match TRBD1. Germline V gene lookup returns CDR1 DFQATT and CDR2 SNEGSKA (reference sequence). The CDR3 is 13 residues long. After removal of 5 bases from V and 6 bases from J, the junction contained 10 bases not matched to a gene. This CDR3 reads CSAGDSYTFEQYF. CDR3 nucleotides: TGCAGTGCTGGGGACAGCTATACCTTCGAGCAGTACTTC.

Note on this clonotype: This may stem from a read error, because a much larger clone lies one nucleotide away. This chain links TRBV7-6 with TRBJ2-1; D unresolved. There are 20 residues in the CDR3. Germline CDR1 SGHVS, CDR2 FNYEAQ. The CDR3: CVSSPPPSSVTPYEHNEQFF. The CDR3 DNA is TGTGTCAGCAGCCCCCCCCCCTCGAGTGTAACTCCTTACGAACACAATGAGCAGTTCTTC.

The V call is TRBV9, the J call TRBJ2-7; D gene uncertain. V lost 3 bases, J lost 2 bases, and 15 bases lay in between. Germline CDR1 and CDR2: SGDLS and YYNGEE. CDR3 size: 15 residues. DNA of the CDR3: TGTGCCAGCAGCGAGGCCCAAGGGCTAGCCTACGAGCAGTACTTC. It specifies CASSEAQGLAYEQYF.

The sample holds a few counts of this clonotype. The gene calls are TRBV11-2 and TRBJ2-1; 8 nucleotides align to TRBD1. CDR3 length equals 17 residues. The V and J ends lost 2 bases and 5 bases, in that order; junction bases with no gene match: 11. Germline CDR1 SGHAT, CDR2 FQNNGV. CDR3 protein: CASSLIDRDRPNNEQFF. The CDR3 nucleotides are TGTGCCAGCAGCTTAATAGACCGGGACAGGCCCAACAATGAGCAGTTCTTC.

This clonotype has more than one count but fewer than ten. The V gene is TRBV12-3 or TRBV12-4, the J gene TRBJ1-3; TRBD1 matches at 8 bases. CDR3 length: 17 amino acids. J gave up 4 bases and V 3 bases, and 11 bases lay outside the gene matches. The CDR3 region has the DNA TGTGCCAGCAGTTTTCTTCTTTCAGGACAGGGCGGAAACACCATATATTTT. This encodes CASSFLLSGQGGNTIYF.

The gene calls are TRBV12-5 and TRBJ2-2, with TRBD2 matching 13 bases. Per the germline V gene, CDR1 is LGHNT and CDR2 is FRNRAP. V was clipped by 3 bases and J by 7 bases; unmatched bases: 8. This CDR3 has 17 residues. The CDR3 here is CASGFGLAGESGGELFF. Written as DNA, the CDR3 is TGTGCTAGTGGTTTCGGACTAGCGGGGGAGTCTGGCGGGGAGCTGTTTTTT. The whole variable domain, filled in from reference TRBV12-5 and TRBJ2-2, reads DARVTQTPRHKVTEMGQEVTMRCQPILGHNTVFWYRQTMMQGLELLAYFRNRAPLDDSGMPKDRFSAEMPDATLATLKIQPSEPRDSAVYFCASGFGLAGESGGELFFGEGSRLTVL.

V and J are TRBV2 and TRBJ1-2, with 8 bases lining up with TRBD1. CDR3 length: 15 residues. J was trimmed by 3 bases and V by 1 base; bases with no gene match: 4. Germline CDR1 SNHLY, CDR2 FYNNEI. CDR3 amino acids: CASSEGYRGDYGYTF. The CDR3 DNA is TGTGCCAGCAGTGAAGGGTACAGGGGGGACTATGGCTACACCTTC.

This clonotype was picked up one time. This chain joins TRBV5-6 and TRBJ2-5, with D perhaps TRBD2 (7 bases). There are 20 residues in the CDR3. Germline V gene data show CDR1 as SGHDT and CDR2 as YYEEEE. The V gene lost 0 bases and the J gene lost 3 bases, with 27 bases spanning the gap. For the CDR3, the DNA is TGTGCCAGCAGCTTGGCCGGGGGGCAGGGTGAAGGAGATAAGAAAGAGACCCAGTACTTC. Amino acid sequence: CASSLAGGQGEGDKKETQYF.

This clonotype was detected ten times or more. This chain uses TRBV15 with TRBJ2-1, with D tentatively TRBD2 (6 bases). CDR1 is LNHNV, CDR2 YYDKDF, per germline (reference sequence). The CDR3 has 15 residues. Trimming took 0 bases from V and 10 from J, leaving 16 bases between them. The CDR3 spells CATSRDIVGGREQFF. As DNA, the CDR3 is TGTGCCACCAGCAGAGATATCGTCGGGGGAAGGGAGCAGTTCTTC.

This chain connects TRBV10-3 to TRBJ1-2; the D gene is possibly TRBD1 (6 bases). Germline V gives CDR1 ENHRY, CDR2 SYGVKD. V gave up 0 bases and J gave up 6 bases, with 14 bases separating them. The CDR3 has 15 residues. Here the CDR3 DNA reads TGTGCCATCAGTGAGTCTGGCAGGGGAACGGATGGCTACACCTTC. This gives the protein CAISESGRGTDGYTF.

The chain combines TRBV28 with TRBJ1-2, with D unclear. The CDR3 spans 16 residues. The V gene's germline CDR1 is MDHEN and CDR2 SYDVKM. With 1 base removed from V and 1 base from J, the gap between germline ends came to 13 bases. The DNA of the CDR3 is TGTGCCAGCAGTTTATTCCCCTTTGAGGGTAACTATGGCTACACCTTC. Translating it yields CASSLFPFEGNYGYTF.

The rearrangement joins TRBV20-1 to TRBJ1-1; D not resolved. This CDR3 has 13 residues. The germline V and J ends were trimmed by 6 bases and 1 base, with 12 bases remaining between them. From germline, CDR1 is DFQATT and CDR2 SNEGSKA (reference sequence). In DNA, the CDR3 is TGCAGTGCAACCACAGAAACGAACACTGAAGCTTTCTTT. Protein product: CSATTETNTEAFF.

The V call is TRBV6-9, the J call TRBJ2-7, with 9 bases aligning to TRBD2. The CDR3 extends over 15 amino acids. Germline V lookup: CDR1 MNHGY, CDR2 SVAAGI. DNA for the CDR3: TGTGCCAGCAGTTACGGCGGGGGGGACTTCTACGAGCAGCACGTC. Translating gives CASSYGGGDFYEQHV.

The chain links TRBV12-3 or TRBV12-4 to TRBJ2-1; TRBD1 agrees at 8 bases. The V and J ends lost 3 bases and 3 bases, in that order; junction bases with no gene match: 4. This CDR3 spans 15 amino acids. CDR3: CASSFLGTGYNEQFF. Written as DNA, the CDR3 is TGTGCCAGCAGTTTCCTAGGGACAGGCTACAATGAGCAGTTCTTC.

This sequence joins TRBV13 and TRBJ1-1; the match to TRBD1 covers 7 bases. The V gene end was trimmed by 11 bases and the J gene end by 2 bases; junction bases not matched to a gene: 5. This CDR3 spans 12 amino acids. CDR1 is PRHDT, CDR2 FYEKMQ, per germline (reference sequence). This chain's CDR3 is CAGNRGNTEAFF. The CDR3 region has the DNA TGTGCCGGTAACAGGGGAAACACTGAAGCTTTCTTT. Full variable domain (outside the CDR3, taken from reference TRBV13 and TRBJ1-1): AAGVIQSPRHLIKEKRETATLKCYPIPRHDTVYWYQQGPGQDPQFLISFYEKMQSDKGSIPDRFSAQQFSDYHSELNMSSLELGDSALYFCAGNRGNTEAFFGQGTRLTVV.